This T cell receptor (beta chain) comes out of a study of T cells after yellow fever vaccination. TCRdb redid the calling of the 5' RACE reads with MiXCR, one entry per CDR3 protein. The table shows about 140,000 distinct CDR3 sequences, with over 7% occurring only once. Trimming took 5 bases from V and 4 from J, leaving 15 bases between them. The germline gives CDR1 SGHVS, CDR2 FQNEAQ. The CDR3 consists of 15 residues. This clonotype came up many times. Sequences were derived from CD4+ T cells sorted from PBMCs, sampled 5 days after the yellow fever booster vaccination. The sequence was obtained from a man younger than 40 who received the YFV17D yellow fever vaccine. The chain employs TRBV7-8 and TRBJ2-1; a weak D match, TRBD2 (5 bases). CDR3: CASSPRGNMYNEQFF. In DNA, the CDR3 is TGTGCCAGCAGCCCTCGAGGGAATATGTACAATGAGCAGTTCTTC.